The source of this T cell receptor beta chain is a study of regulatory T cells in long-lasting Graves disease. This CDR3 comprises 13 residues. The ends lost 6 bases at V and 4 bases at J; junction bases unmatched: 4. Germline lookup yields CDR1 SNHLY and CDR2 FYNNEI. The time point denotes: newly diagnosed GD, antithyroid drugs for less than 3 months. With RNA extracted from PBMCs as input, the TCR library was made. This clonotype was counted at least ten times. Its target is not known. Through Arm-PCR of CDR3 regions and iRepertoire HTBI primers, TCR beta libraries were built. TCRdb recomputed calls from the multiplex PCR reads with MiXCR, one row per CDR3 protein. This sample has a few hundred thousand distinct CDR3 sequences, with around 15% found just once. Study-level findings and limits: Those with persistent Graves' had less TCR diversity than newly diagnosed patients.

These data also formed part of another study, on T cells in Graves' hyperthyroidism and ophthalmopathy. From that report: First-round RT-PCR targeting the TCR CDR3 was performed with the HTBI primer set.

The receptor was derived from a man between 40 and 49 years old with Graves disease. This sample comprised peripheral blood mononuclear cells (PBMCs), obtained at new diagnosis, from a patient treated with antithyroid drugs. The genes are TRBV2 and TRBJ1-1; 8 positions agree with TRBD1. CDR3 region: CASRVDRGTEAFF. The DNA for the CDR3 is TGTGCCAGCAGAGTAGACAGGGGCACTGAAGCTTTCTTT.